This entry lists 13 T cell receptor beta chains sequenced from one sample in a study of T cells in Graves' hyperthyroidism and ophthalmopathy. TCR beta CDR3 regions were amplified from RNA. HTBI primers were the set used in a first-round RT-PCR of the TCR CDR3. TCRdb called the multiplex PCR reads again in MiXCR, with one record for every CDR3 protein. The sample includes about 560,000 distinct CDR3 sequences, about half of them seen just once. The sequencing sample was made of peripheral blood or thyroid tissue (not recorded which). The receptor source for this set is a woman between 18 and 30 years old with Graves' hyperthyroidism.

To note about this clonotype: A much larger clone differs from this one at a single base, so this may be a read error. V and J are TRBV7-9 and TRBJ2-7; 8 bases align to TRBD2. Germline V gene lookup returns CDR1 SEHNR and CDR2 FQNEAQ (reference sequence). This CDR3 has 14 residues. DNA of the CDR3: TGTGTCAGCAGTACCGGGACTAGCTCCTACGAGCAGTACTTC. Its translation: CVSSTGTSSYEQYF.

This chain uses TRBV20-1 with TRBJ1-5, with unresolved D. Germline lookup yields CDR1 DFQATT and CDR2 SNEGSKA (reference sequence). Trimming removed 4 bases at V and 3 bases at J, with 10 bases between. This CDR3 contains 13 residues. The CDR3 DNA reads TGCAGTGCTACTCTACAGAACAATCAGCCCCAGCATTTT. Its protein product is CSATLQNNQPQHF.

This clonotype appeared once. DNA for the CDR3: TGTGCCACCAGCAGACCACTAGCGGGAGGGGGGACCCAGTACTTC. Its protein is CATSRPLAGGGTQYF. The rearrangement uses TRBV15 and TRBJ2-5, with 13 positions matching TRBD2. Germline V gene lookup returns CDR1 LNHNV and CDR2 YYDKDF (reference sequence). V shed 2 bases, J shed 7 bases, and the junction held 4 bases outside the gene matches. The CDR3 length is 15 residues.

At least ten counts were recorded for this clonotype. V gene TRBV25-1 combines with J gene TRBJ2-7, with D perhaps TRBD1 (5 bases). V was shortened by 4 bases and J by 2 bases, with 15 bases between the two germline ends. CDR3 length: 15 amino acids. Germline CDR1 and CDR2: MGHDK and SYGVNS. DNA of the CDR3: TGTGCCAGCAGTGGCCCTGGCAGGGTAGCCTACGAGCAGTACTTC. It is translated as CASSGPGRVAYEQYF.

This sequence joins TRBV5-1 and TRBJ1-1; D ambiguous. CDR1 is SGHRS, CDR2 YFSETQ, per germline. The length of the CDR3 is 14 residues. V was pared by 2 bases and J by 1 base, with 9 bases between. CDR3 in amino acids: CASSFQLTNTEAFF. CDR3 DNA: TGCGCCAGCAGCTTCCAACTGACGAACACTGAAGCTTTCTTT.

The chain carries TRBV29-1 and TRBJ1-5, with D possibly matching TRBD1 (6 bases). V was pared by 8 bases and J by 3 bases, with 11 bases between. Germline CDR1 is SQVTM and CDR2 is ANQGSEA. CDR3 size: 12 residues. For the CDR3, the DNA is TGCAGCCAAGACAGGAACAATCAGCCCCAGCATTTT. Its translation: CSQDRNNQPQHF.

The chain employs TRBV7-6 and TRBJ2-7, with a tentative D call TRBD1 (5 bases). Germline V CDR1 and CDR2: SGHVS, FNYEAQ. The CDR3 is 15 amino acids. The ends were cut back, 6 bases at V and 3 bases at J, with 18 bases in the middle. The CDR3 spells CASSEFLGQGYEQYF. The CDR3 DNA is TGTGCCAGCAGTGAATTCTTGGGGCAGGGCTACGAGCAGTACTTC.

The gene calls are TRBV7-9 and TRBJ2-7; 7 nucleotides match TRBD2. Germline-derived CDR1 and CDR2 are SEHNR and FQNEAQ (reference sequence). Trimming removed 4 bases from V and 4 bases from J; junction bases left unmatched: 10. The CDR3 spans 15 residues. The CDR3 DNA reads TGTGCCAGCAGCTCTAGCGATCGGGGAGGGTACGAGCAGTACTTC. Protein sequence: CASSSSDRGGYEQYF.

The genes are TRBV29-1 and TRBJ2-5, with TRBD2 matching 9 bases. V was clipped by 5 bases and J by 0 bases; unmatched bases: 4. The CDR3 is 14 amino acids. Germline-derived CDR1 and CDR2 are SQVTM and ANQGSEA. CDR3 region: CSVSSGTDQETQYF. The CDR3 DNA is TGCAGCGTTTCTAGCGGGACGGACCAAGAGACCCAGTACTTC.

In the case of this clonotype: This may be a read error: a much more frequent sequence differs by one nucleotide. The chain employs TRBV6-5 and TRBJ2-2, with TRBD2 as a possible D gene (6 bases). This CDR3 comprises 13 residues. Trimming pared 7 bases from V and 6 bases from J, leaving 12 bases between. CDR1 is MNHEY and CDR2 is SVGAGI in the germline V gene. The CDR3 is CASKLRGSGELFF. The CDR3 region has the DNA TGTGCCAGCAAGTTACGGGGGTCCGGGGAGCTGTTTTTT.

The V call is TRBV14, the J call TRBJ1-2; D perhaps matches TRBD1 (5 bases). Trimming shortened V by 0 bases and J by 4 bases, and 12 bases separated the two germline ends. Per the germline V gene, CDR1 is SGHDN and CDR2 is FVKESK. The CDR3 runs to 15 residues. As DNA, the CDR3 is TGTGCCAGCAGCCAAGATCGTACAGGAGCCTATGGCTACACCTTC. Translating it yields CASSQDRTGAYGYTF.

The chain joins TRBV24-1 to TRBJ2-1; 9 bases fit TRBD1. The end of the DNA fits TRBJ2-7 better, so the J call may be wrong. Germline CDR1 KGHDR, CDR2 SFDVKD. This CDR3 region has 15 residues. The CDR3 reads CATSDTGQGNNEQYF. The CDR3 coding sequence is TGTGCCACCAGTGATACGGGACAGGGAAACAATGAGCAGTACTTC.

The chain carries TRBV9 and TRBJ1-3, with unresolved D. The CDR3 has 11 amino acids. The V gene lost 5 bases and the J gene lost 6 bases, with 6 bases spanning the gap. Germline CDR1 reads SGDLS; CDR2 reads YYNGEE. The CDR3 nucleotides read TGTGCCAGCAGTCCCGAAAACACCATATATTTT. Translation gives CASSPENTIYF.